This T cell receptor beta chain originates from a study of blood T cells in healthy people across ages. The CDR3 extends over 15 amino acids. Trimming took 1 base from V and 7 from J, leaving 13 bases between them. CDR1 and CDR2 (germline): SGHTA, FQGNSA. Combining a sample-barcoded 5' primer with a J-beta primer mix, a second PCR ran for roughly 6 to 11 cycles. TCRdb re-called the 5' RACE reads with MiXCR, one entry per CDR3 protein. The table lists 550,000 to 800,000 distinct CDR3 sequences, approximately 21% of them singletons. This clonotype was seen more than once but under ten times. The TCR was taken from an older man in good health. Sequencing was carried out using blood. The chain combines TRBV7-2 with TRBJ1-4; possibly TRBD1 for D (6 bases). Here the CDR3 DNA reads TGTGCCAGCAGCTTAGACTTCACAGGGAGTGAAAAACTGTTTTTT. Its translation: CASSLDFTGSEKLFF.